This T cell receptor beta chain is drawn from a study of vaccination effects on CD4 cells after COVID-19. Using immunoSEQ multiplex PCR, the repertoire was profiled, and TCRdb retains in-frame clones only, with some absent. The table records 41,000 or so clones, about two thirds of them present only once. Overall study findings and caveats: Clones from infection and from vaccination both contracted markedly late after vaccination.

Viral peptide pool expansion of antigen-specific CD4+ T cells preceded sequencing in the ViraFEST assay. When around nine days of culture had elapsed, CD4+ T cells were isolated. Neither prior SARS-CoV-2 infection nor positive nucleocapsid antibodies were present in the vaccine recipients. They grew two million PBMC in each well, adding about 9.5 IU/ml IL-2 and 8.5 to 10 ug/ml peptides. Half-medium exchanges with IL-2 medium took place on days 3 and 7. There are 18 residues in the CDR3. V trimming: 2 bases; J trimming: 5 bases; junction bases outside the gene matches: 11. CDR1 is LGHDT, CDR2 YNNKEL, per germline (reference sequence). In its sample, this clone was seen a few times. What it recognizes is unknown.

This chain uses TRBV3-1 (or the pseudogene TRBV3-2) with TRBJ2-2; 10 nucleotides line up with TRBD2. The TCR comes from a human donor who received a COVID-19 vaccine. The source was CD4+ T cells from PBMCs cultured with HCoV-OC43 spike peptides, collected before COVID-19 vaccination. Subset given: HCoV-OC43 spike overlapping peptide pool stimulation. The CDR3: CASSQLPPASGRTGELFF. The DNA for the CDR3 is TGTGCCAGCAGCCAACTTCCCCCGGCTAGCGGGAGAACCGGGGAGCTGTTTTTT.